Listed below are T cell receptor beta chains from one sample, sequenced in a study of regulatory T cells in long-lasting Graves disease. TCRdb passed the multiplex PCR reads through MiXCR, listing each CDR3 protein once. The sample has 350,000 to 450,000 distinct CDR3 sequences; 15% are singletons. In addition, the sample was reused for a study of T cells in Graves' hyperthyroidism and ophthalmopathy.

This specimen was peripheral blood mononuclear cells (PBMCs), taken at new diagnosis, from a patient treated with antithyroid drugs. The receptor source for this set is a woman in her thirties or forties with Graves disease. CDR3s leave out the opening cysteine and the closing phenylalanine or tryptophan. A clone size is listed for some rows: how often the clone was seen (once, few, many), or a class if it is expanded.

TRBV12-3/TRBV12-4 many ASSPQARVGTQY
TRBV11-2 many ASSLWVRGRHTEAF
TRBV11-2 many ASSLDPGRSEQY
TRBV18 few ASSPSGDTGELF
TRBV12-3/TRBV12-4 many ASSRDRRSYTDTQY
TRBV28 many ASRGGAQLAKNIQY
TRBV18 few ASSPLPAENQETQY
TRBV28 many ASSPLPGVGTEAF
TRBV7-9 many ASSYDSSANDEQF
TRBV12-3/TRBV12-4 many ASSLPDTEAF
TRBV11-3 many ASSFPGQGSGYT
TRBV13 many ASSPQTGNYEQY
TRBV11-3 many ASSSPYLDGQETQY
TRBV2 many ASSELYYGYT
TRBV20-1 many SARGTGRLNTEAF
TRBV20-1 . SARGHLNQPQH
TRBV11-3 few ASSPQGAKNIQY
TRBV28 many ASSLWDRVETQY
TRBV7-2 many ASSLAQEVWGYT
TRBV20-1 few SARPGTYQPQH
TRBV20-1 few SARAPWGSDDMGTTDTQY
TRBV12-3/TRBV12-4 many ASTSGLAGGSGEQF
TRBV5-1 many ASSLTGTNSYNEQF
TRBV20-1 many SARAGDIGNTIY
TRBV6-4 few ASGVTRWTGGYEQY
TRBV29-1 . SVDPGGPETQY
TRBV14 many ASSQDVGFSSYNEQF
TRBV6-1 few ASRPGKGTDTQY
TRBV5-1 . ASKPDTTNEKLF
TRBV11-1 . ASSTLGNGQF
TRBV7-2 many ASSLARTHTETQY
TRBV2 many ASTPPDRQTDTQY
TRBV12-3/TRBV12-4 many ASSWEGGTQY
TRBV27 many ASSASLENTEAF
TRBV28 many ASSPRSGRAFNEQF
TRBV11-2 . ASSQVNYRLAGSEQY
TRBV24-1 few ATSDLSGSNVADTQY
TRBV25-1 . ASSVVGQAYEQY
TRBV28 . ASRRATGEGAYEQY
TRBV7-9 once ASSLSRQARLEKLF
TRBV7-8 many ASSRRGETQY
TRBV24-1 many ATSDPGPRETQY
TRBV6-2/TRBV6-3 many ASSEMAGQETQY
TRBV10-1 few ASSMALAIPYNEQF
TRBV19 few ASSPDRAPLNTEAF
TRBV2 many ASSVIQGARQPQH
TRBV13 many ASSPYPLLGLGDTAYEQY
TRBV29-1 . SVEDRANTEAF
TRBV7-9 many ASSTSGTTSDTQY
TRBV4-3 . ASSQEDGNEQF
TRBV30 . AWSGWTGELF
TRBV28 many ASRDGPQNTGELF
TRBV20-1 many SANTGTGEETQY
TRBV4-3 few ASSQAVRWSDYGYT
TRBV4-2 many ASSRQTGQAAGELF